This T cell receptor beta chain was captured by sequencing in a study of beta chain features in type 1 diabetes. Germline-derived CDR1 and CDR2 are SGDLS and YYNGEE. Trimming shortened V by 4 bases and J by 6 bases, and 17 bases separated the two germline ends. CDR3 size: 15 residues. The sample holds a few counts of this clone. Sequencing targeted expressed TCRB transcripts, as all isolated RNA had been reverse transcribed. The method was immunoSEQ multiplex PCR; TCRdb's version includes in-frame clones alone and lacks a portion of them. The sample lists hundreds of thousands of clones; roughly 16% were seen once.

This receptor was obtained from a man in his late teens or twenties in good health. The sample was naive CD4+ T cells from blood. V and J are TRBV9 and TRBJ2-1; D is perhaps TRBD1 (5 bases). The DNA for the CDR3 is TGTGCCAGCAGCCCACGACAGCCTTGGGGCAATGAGCAGTTCTTC. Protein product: CASSPRQPWGNEQFF.